The T cell receptor (beta chain) under discussion was sequenced for a study of blood T cell repertoires in COVID-19. Overall study context: The United States, Italy and Spain provided the acute and convalescent COVID-19 samples. Sample material is recorded as cDNA or gDNA derived from T cells, B-cell-depleted T cells, or PBMCs.

Methods used by the authors: Researchers report that nucleated cell counts were estimated from reference gene primer amplification. The repertoire was sequenced with immunoSEQ multiplex PCR; TCRdb's copy has only in-frame clones and lacks some. That table gives V, J and clone size, and the DNA gave D and trimming. The sample has 240,000 or so clones; around nine tenths are singletons. Germline CDR1 reads KGHSH; CDR2 reads LQKENI. V shed 0 bases and J shed 7 bases, with 10 bases lying between them. The CDR3 contains 15 residues. Participant age was roughly 18 to 95 years, and participants resided in about 25 US areas.

What was sequenced was PBMCs or T cells enriched from blood (not recorded which). V is TRBV18 and J is TRBJ1-6, with unresolved D. This clonotype was obtained from a man aged 35 to 55 who had recovered from COVID-19. The CDR3 spells CASSPPNAGNSPLHF. The DNA of the CDR3 is TGTGCCAGCTCACCACCAAACGCGGGGAATTCACCCCTCCACTTT.